The sequence of this T cell receptor beta chain was determined in a study of Ad26.COV2.S vaccination and SARS-CoV-2 variants. Across the whole study: Dosing was one shot or two shots 56 days apart.

Data came from immunoSEQ multiplex PCR; TCRdb stores just in-frame clones and leaves some out. This table holds 380,000 or so clones, less than 90% found once. The CDR3 totals 12 residues. V lost 5 bases and J 5 bases, leaving 9 bases between the germline ends. CDR1 is MDHEN, CDR2 SYDVKM, per germline. The treatment was: around 19 received Ad26.COV2.S at low or high dose, single or two shots; about 5 received placebo; per-sample allocation not given. Sampling occurred on day 63 after the first vaccine or placebo injection. The donor's status was that of an adult aged 18-55 years in Boston. The V and J genes are TRBV28 and TRBJ2-5; tentative D call: TRBD2 (5 bases). The sequencing here drew on peripheral blood, taken in a trial of Ad26.COV2.S vaccine versus placebo. The TCR was taken from a person aged 18-60 years who received the Ad26.COV2.S COVID-19 vaccine or a placebo. CDR3 coding DNA: TGTGCCAGCAGTCCGGGAAAGGAGACCCAGTACTTC. This codes for CASSPGKETQYF.